This passage covers 20 T cell receptor beta chains from one sample sequenced in a study of cytomegalovirus exposure and HLA in healthy donors. Some clones are missing from TCRdb's copy, which holds only in-frame ones; the method was immunoSEQ multiplex PCR. The profile shows 250,000 or so clones, around 90% of them singletons. The specimen was PBMCs. All receptors derive from a woman under 30 in good health and CMV-seronegative.

The V and J genes are TRBV7-2 and TRBJ1-4, with a possible D match to TRBD1 (5 bases). Germline V lookup: CDR1 SGHTA, CDR2 FQGNSA. The CDR3 runs 17 residues. The V end lost 2 bases, the J end lost 8 bases, and 21 bases lay between the germline ends. The CDR3 spells CASSLMGGAVRGEKLFF. In nucleotides, the CDR3 is TGTGCCAGCAGCTTAATGGGAGGAGCAGTACGGGGCGAAAAACTGTTTTTT.

CDR3 nucleotides: TGCGCCAGCAGCCAGCTCGACAGGGGCTTTAATGAAAAACTGTTTTTT. Residues: CASSQLDRGFNEKLFF. The genes are TRBV4-1 and TRBJ1-4; TRBD1 agrees at 8 bases. In germline, CDR1 is MGHRA, CDR2 YSYEKL. The V segment lost 3 bases and the J segment 4 bases; nucleotides outside the gene matches: 7. The CDR3 has 16 residues.

This rearrangement joins TRBV7-9 to TRBJ2-3, with D possibly being TRBD2 (6 bases). Trimming left V 3 bases short and J 2 bases short, with 9 bases between. The CDR3 is 14 residues long. The germline V gene encodes CDR1 SEHNR and CDR2 FQNEAQ (reference sequence). The CDR3 DNA sequence: TGTGCCAGCAGCTTCGGACTACACACAGATACGCAGTATTTT. It translates to CASSFGLHTDTQYF.

The chain couples TRBV7-8 to TRBJ1-2; D may be TRBD1 (5 bases). Germline CDR1 SGHVS, CDR2 FQNEAQ. The CDR3 loop spans 15 amino acids. V lost 5 bases, J lost 6 bases, and 19 bases lay in between. CDR3 DNA: TGTGCCAGCAGCCTCCCGGGGGGTGGCTGGGATGGCTACACCTTC. It encodes CASSLPGGGWDGYTF.

The gene calls are TRBV1 and TRBJ1-3; TRBD1 reflects the table's D call only, with no check against the DNA. TRBV1 is flagged as a pseudogene. This CDR3 region has 17 residues. The DNA for the CDR3 is TGCACCAGCAGCCGGAGGGCAATTGTCGTAGGACAGGGTATGTTCTATTTT. The encoded protein is CTSSRRAIVVGQGMFYF.

The chain has TRBV6-1 and TRBJ2-2; 7 positions agree with TRBD1. The CDR3 has 14 residues. V was pared by 4 bases and J by 3 bases, with 2 bases of the junction left unmatched. Germline V gene sequence: CDR1 MNHNS, CDR2 SASEGT. The CDR3 is CASSGTGDTGELFF. The CDR3 bases are TGTGCCAGCAGTGGGACAGGAGACACCGGGGAGCTGTTTTTT.

J is TRBJ2-3 and V is TRBV5-1, with 14 bases fitting TRBD2. There are 15 residues in the CDR3. From germline, CDR1 is SGHRS and CDR2 YFSETQ. After removal of 3 bases from V and 6 bases from J, the junction contained 3 bases not matched to a gene. The CDR3 bases are TGCGCCAGCAGCTGGGGACTAGCGGGGGCCGATACGCAGTATTTT. Translated, it gives CASSWGLAGADTQYF.

The V gene is TRBV6-6, the J gene TRBJ1-4; TRBD1 is a possible D gene (5 bases). The CDR3 spans 14 residues. Germline CDR1 MNHNY, CDR2 SVGAGI (reference sequence). V was trimmed by 4 bases and J by 8 bases, leaving 14 bases between them. Here the CDR3 DNA reads TGTGCCAGCAGTTTCGACGGACATGGGGAAAAACTGTTTTTT. Residues: CASSFDGHGEKLFF.

The chain employs TRBV6-1 and TRBJ2-5; 8 bases fit TRBD2. With V trimmed by 4 bases and J by 1 base, 8 bases remained unmatched. This CDR3 has 16 residues. The germline V gene encodes CDR1 MNHNS and CDR2 SASEGT. DNA of the CDR3: TGTGCCAGCAGTGTCCCACTACGGGGGGGCCAAGAGACCCAGTACTTC. Amino acids: CASSVPLRGGQETQYF.

This clone was seen a single time. The chain links TRBV5-1 to TRBJ2-3, with 7 bases that match TRBD1. Per germline, CDR1 SGHRS and CDR2 YFSETQ. This CDR3 has 16 amino acids. Germline trimming cut 5 bases from V and 0 bases from J; bases unmatched to any gene: 9. The CDR3 is CASSLTGSPSTDTQYF. The DNA for the CDR3 is TGCGCCAGCAGTCTGACAGGGTCTCCTAGCACAGATACGCAGTATTTT.

The CDR3 protein is CASSEKPSGAGGMKGEQFF. The CDR3 nucleotides read TGTGCCAGCAGTGAAAAACCCTCGGGAGCGGGGGGGATGAAGGGTGAGCAGTTCTTC. The chain joins TRBV2 to TRBJ2-1; 10 bases are shared with TRBD2. With 2 bases clipped from V and 9 bases from J, the junction kept 19 bases outside the gene matches. The CDR3 covers 19 residues. Germline CDR1 SNHLY, CDR2 FYNNEI.

This clone was detected once. This sequence joins TRBV6-1 and TRBJ2-3; D might be TRBD2 (6 bases). Germline V lookup: CDR1 MNHNS, CDR2 SASEGT. The CDR3 is made up of 15 amino acids. V shed 3 bases and J shed 5 bases, with 15 bases lying between them. CDR3 DNA sequence: TGTGCCAGCAGTGAGGCCCCTAGGCGGGAAGATACGCAGTATTTT. Protein sequence: CASSEAPRREDTQYF.

This chain links TRBV10-3 with TRBJ1-1; tentatively, D is TRBD1 (6 bases). Looked up from germline, CDR1 is ENHRY and CDR2 is SYGVKD. CDR3 size: 14 residues. Trimming shortened V by 6 bases and J by 1 base, and 12 bases separated the two germline ends. CDR3 coding DNA: TGTGCCATCAGGACGGACAGCGGGAACACTGAAGCTTTCTTT. It codes for CAIRTDSGNTEAFF.

V usage is TRBV25-1 and J usage is TRBJ2-2; D is uncertain. CDR1 and CDR2 (germline): MGHDK, SYGVNS. The CDR3 is 14 amino acids. Trimming removed 8 bases from V and 4 bases from J, with 14 bases in between. In DNA form, the CDR3 reads TGTGCCAGCTCAGGCTTGTCAACCACCGGGGAGCTGTTTTTT. Its translation: CASSGLSTTGELFF.

The chain recombines TRBV7-2 with TRBJ1-1; D is unresolved. V lost 1 base and J lost 11, with 8 bases in between. The CDR3 is 11 residues long. CDR1 SGHTA and CDR2 FQGNSA come from the germline V gene. The CDR3 reads CASSLGGRAFF. CDR3 nucleotide sequence: TGTGCCAGCAGCTTAGGTGGGAGGGCTTTCTTT.

The chain is built from TRBV6-5 and TRBJ1-2; TRBD1 is a possible D gene (6 bases). V was shortened by 0 bases and J by 4 bases, with 15 bases between the two germline ends. This CDR3 contains 16 residues. Germline lookup yields CDR1 MNHEY and CDR2 SVGAGI. The CDR3 sequence is CASSYSRGAEGYGYTF. The DNA of the CDR3 is TGTGCCAGCAGTTACTCGCGGGGGGCCGAGGGCTATGGCTACACCTTC.

The chain joins TRBV2 to TRBJ2-7; 7 bases agree with TRBD1. The germline V gene has CDR1 SNHLY and CDR2 FYNNEI. The J segment lost 6 bases and the V segment lost 6 bases, leaving 14 bases of the junction unmatched. This CDR3 has 15 residues. The CDR3 coding sequence is TGTGCCAGCAGCCTAGACATGGGACAGTCGGCCGAGCAGTACTTC. Protein: CASSLDMGQSAEQYF.

The rearrangement uses TRBV27 and TRBJ2-7; D remains unclear. The CDR3 runs 13 residues. Trimming pared 2 bases from V and 4 bases from J, leaving 9 bases between. The V gene's germline CDR1 is MNHEY and CDR2 SMNVEV (reference sequence). CDR3 residues: CASSLNGGYEQYF. In DNA, the CDR3 is TGTGCCAGCAGTTTAAACGGCGGATACGAGCAGTACTTC.

The chain uses TRBV4-1 and TRBJ1-5; D remains unclear. Germline V gene sequence: CDR1 MGHRA, CDR2 YSYEKL. This CDR3 has 16 residues. Trimming removed 0 bases from V and 7 bases from J, with 16 bases in between. The CDR3 sequence: CASSQEGEGLGQPQHF. For the CDR3, the DNA is TGCGCCAGCAGCCAAGAGGGAGAGGGTTTAGGGCAGCCCCAGCATTTT.

The chain employs TRBV7-3 and TRBJ2-3; 8 bases are a match to TRBD2. There are 16 residues in the CDR3. V shed 2 bases and J 2 bases; nucleotides not matched to a gene: 6. Germline V gives CDR1 SGHTA, CDR2 FQGTGA. CDR3 DNA sequence: TGTGCCAGCAGCTTAGATACTAGCGGACCCACAGATACGCAGTATTTT. Its protein is CASSLDTSGPTDTQYF.